This is a list of T cell receptor beta chains from one sample in a study of blood T cell repertoires in COVID-19. Measured with immunoSEQ multiplex PCR; TCRdb has only the in-frame clones, and not every one. The repertoire holds around 260,000 clones, approximately 87% seen once, with about 4.9% in the top ten. Sequencing input: peripheral blood. These receptors were obtained from a man aged 55-75 years who had recovered from COVID-19. Both conserved end residues are part of each CDR3. The D gene is left open where the match is weak. The listing skips clone size in some rows; elsewhere it reads once, few, many or a size class.

d_call: -
v_call: TRBV10-3
cdr3_length: 14
j_call: TRBJ2-1
clone_size: -
cdr3_nt: TGTGCCATAGGTAGTGGGACAAAGTACAATGAGCAGTTCTTC
cdr3_aa: CAIGSGTKYNEQFF

d_call: -
v_call: TRBV6-5
cdr3_length: 13
j_call: TRBJ1-1
clone_size: -
cdr3_nt: TGTGCCAGCAGATATGACAGGTTAGGTGAAGCTTTCTTT
cdr3_aa: CASRYDRLGEAFF

d_call: TRBD2
v_call: TRBV2
cdr3_length: 15
j_call: TRBJ2-1
clone_size: -
cdr3_nt: TGTGCCAGCAGTGATCGAAGGACTAGCGCCGATGAGCAGTTCTTC
cdr3_aa: CASSDRRTSADEQFF

d_call: TRBD2
v_call: TRBV4-1
cdr3_length: 15
j_call: TRBJ2-1
clone_size: once
cdr3_nt: TGCGCCAGCAGCCGCGGACTAGCGGGAGTCAGTGAGCAGTTCTTC
cdr3_aa: CASSRGLAGVSEQFF

d_call: -
v_call: TRBV16
cdr3_length: 13
j_call: TRBJ2-2
clone_size: -
cdr3_nt: TGTGCCAGCAGCCCTCCCCGGACCGGGGAGCTGTTTTTT
cdr3_aa: CASSPPRTGELFF

d_call: -
v_call: TRBV27
cdr3_length: 16
j_call: TRBJ2-7
clone_size: -
cdr3_nt: TGTGCCAGCAGTCCCCCCCCGAGGGTTCCCTCCTACGAGCAGTACTTC
cdr3_aa: CASSPPPRVPSYEQYF

d_call: TRBD2
v_call: TRBV19
cdr3_length: 16
j_call: TRBJ2-1
clone_size: -
cdr3_nt: TGTGCCAGTAGTACAACCGGGACTAGCGCTTACAATGAGCAGTTCTTC
cdr3_aa: CASSTTGTSAYNEQFF

d_call: TRBD1
v_call: TRBV11-2
cdr3_length: 16
j_call: TRBJ2-5
clone_size: -
cdr3_nt: TGTGCCAGCAGCCTTGGGACAGGGGGATACCAAGAGACCCAGTACTTC
cdr3_aa: CASSLGTGGYQETQYF

d_call: TRBD2
v_call: TRBV19
cdr3_length: 15
j_call: TRBJ2-2
clone_size: -
cdr3_nt: TGTGCCAGTAGTGTTAGCGGGTCGAACACCGGGGAGCTGTTTTTT
cdr3_aa: CASSVSGSNTGELFF

d_call: -
v_call: TRBV5-1
cdr3_length: 15
j_call: TRBJ1-5
clone_size: -
cdr3_nt: TGCGCCAGCAGACAGGGCGCCGACTTCGGTGGGCCCCAGCATTTT
cdr3_aa: CASRQGADFGGPQHF

d_call: -
v_call: TRBV2
cdr3_length: 15
j_call: TRBJ2-3
clone_size: -
cdr3_nt: TGTGCCAGCAGTGTACGGGACTTATACACAGATACGCAGTATTTT
cdr3_aa: CASSVRDLYTDTQYF

d_call: TRBD1
v_call: TRBV5-1
cdr3_length: 16
j_call: TRBJ1-1
clone_size: -
cdr3_nt: TGCGCCAGCAGCTTGGACCCACAGGGGAGGTGGGCTGAAGCTTTCTTT
cdr3_aa: CASSLDPQGRWAEAFF

d_call: -
v_call: TRBV2
cdr3_length: 16
j_call: TRBJ1-6
clone_size: -
cdr3_nt: TGTGCCAGCGATAGCGGGCAAAATTACCTAGGTTCACCCCTCCACTTT
cdr3_aa: CASDSGQNYLGSPLHF

d_call: -
v_call: TRBV6-5
cdr3_length: 13
j_call: TRBJ1-2
clone_size: -
cdr3_nt: TGTGCCAGCACCGCGGAGCAGCTATCTGGCTACACCTTC
cdr3_aa: CASTAEQLSGYTF

d_call: TRBD1
v_call: TRBV30
cdr3_length: 13
j_call: TRBJ1-4
clone_size: -
cdr3_nt: TGTGCCTGGAGGGACAGGGGAGGTGAAAAACTGTTTTTT
cdr3_aa: CAWRDRGGEKLFF

d_call: -
v_call: TRBV7-2
cdr3_length: 16
j_call: TRBJ2-1
clone_size: -
cdr3_nt: TGTGCCAGCAGCTTAGTGGCCCTAGCGCCGAACAATGAGCAGTTCTTC
cdr3_aa: CASSLVALAPNNEQFF

d_call: TRBD1
v_call: TRBV11-2
cdr3_length: 15
j_call: TRBJ2-7
clone_size: -
cdr3_nt: TGTGCCAGCAGCATTCAGGGGGCGGTCTCCTACGAGCAGTACTTC
cdr3_aa: CASSIQGAVSYEQYF

d_call: -
v_call: TRBV7-6
cdr3_length: 16
j_call: TRBJ2-2
clone_size: -
cdr3_nt: TGTGCCAGCAGCTTAGAAGTCACCGGGGTCACCGGGGAGCTGTTTTTT
cdr3_aa: CASSLEVTGVTGELFF

d_call: -
v_call: TRBV6-2/TRBV6-3
cdr3_length: 13
j_call: TRBJ1-1
clone_size: -
cdr3_nt: TGTGCCAGCAGTTTGTATCCCCACACTGAAGCTTTCTTT
cdr3_aa: CASSLYPHTEAFF

d_call: -
v_call: TRBV30
cdr3_length: 12
j_call: TRBJ1-4
clone_size: -
cdr3_nt: TGTGCCCGAAGGACAGCAAATGAAAAACTGTTTTTT
cdr3_aa: CARRTANEKLFF

d_call: -
v_call: TRBV5-1
cdr3_length: 15
j_call: TRBJ1-2
clone_size: -
cdr3_nt: TGCGCCAGCAGCTTGGTCTCCCCAGCTAACTATGGCTACACCTTC
cdr3_aa: CASSLVSPANYGYTF

d_call: TRBD2
v_call: TRBV4-2
cdr3_length: 17
j_call: TRBJ2-7
clone_size: once
cdr3_nt: TGTGCCAGCAGCCAGGATCCACTAGCGGGGGGCGAGTACGAGCAGTACTTC
cdr3_aa: CASSQDPLAGGEYEQYF

d_call: -
v_call: TRBV7-9
cdr3_length: 12
j_call: TRBJ2-5
clone_size: -
cdr3_nt: TGTGCCAGCGGACAATACCAAGAGACCCAGTACTTC
cdr3_aa: CASGQYQETQYF

d_call: TRBD1
v_call: TRBV3-1/TRBV3-2
cdr3_length: 15
j_call: TRBJ1-1
clone_size: -
cdr3_nt: TGTGCCAGCAGCCTACGGACAGGGATGAACACTGAAGCTTTCTTT
cdr3_aa: CASSLRTGMNTEAFF

d_call: TRBD1
v_call: TRBV5-1
cdr3_length: 16
j_call: TRBJ2-3
clone_size: -
cdr3_nt: TGCGCCAGCAGCCTTGGAGGCAGGGGGAGCACAGATACGCAGTATTTT
cdr3_aa: CASSLGGRGSTDTQYF

d_call: -
v_call: TRBV6-5
cdr3_length: 14
j_call: TRBJ1-2
clone_size: -
cdr3_nt: TGTGCCAGCAAACTTTCCGGGGAGGGTAGTGGCTACACCTTC
cdr3_aa: CASKLSGEGSGYTF

d_call: TRBD2
v_call: TRBV27
cdr3_length: 14
j_call: TRBJ2-1
clone_size: -
cdr3_nt: TGTGCCAGCAGTCCCGGGGGGTTTTACAATGAGCAGTTCTTC
cdr3_aa: CASSPGGFYNEQFF